This T cell receptor beta chain was captured by sequencing in a study of blood T cell repertoires in COVID-19. CDR1 is MDHEN, CDR2 SYDVKM, per germline. The ends were cut back, 2 bases at V and 4 bases at J, with 8 bases in the middle. The CDR3 loop spans 13 amino acids. The table came from immunoSEQ multiplex PCR; TCRdb's copy has only in-frame clones and leaves some out. The sample includes around 310,000 clones, around 90% of them seen just once. Seattle-derived patients entered the study during active infection and were followed longitudinally. This TCR derives from a woman aged 40 to 55 with COVID-19, enrolled during active disease. Input material: peripheral blood. This rearrangement joins TRBV28 to TRBJ1-1; unclear D gene. In nucleotides, the CDR3 is TGTGCCAGCAGTTTAAATCTTCCCACTGAAGCTTTCTTT. Translated, it gives CASSLNLPTEAFF. The full variable domain, in which reference TRBV28 and TRBJ1-1 provide the parts outside the CDR3, is DVKVTQSSRYLVKRTGEKVFLECVQDMDHENMFWYRQDPGLGLRLIYFSYDVKMKEKGDIPEGYSVSREKKERFSLILESASTNQTSMYLCASSLNLPTEAFFGQGTRLTVV.